Listed below are T cell receptor beta chains from one sample, sequenced in a study of blood T cells in healthy people across ages. TCRdb reprocessed the 5' RACE reads with MiXCR, giving one entry per CDR3 protein. Here the sample spans about 1,600,000 distinct CDR3 sequences, about 43% being singletons. Source material: blood. All receptors derive from a woman younger than 35 in good health. Both conserved end residues are trimmed from each CDR3. D genes are given only for firm matches.

V: TRBV29-1
D: .
CDR3: SVGITGEKLF

V: TRBV6-2/TRBV6-3
D: .
CDR3: ASSTTGNTIY

V: TRBV27
D: TRBD2
CDR3: ASSLYSGTSGYEQY

V: TRBV27
D: TRBD1
CDR3: ASSLSLGTVYGCT

V: TRBV12-3/TRBV12-4
D: .
CDR3: ASGFGRGVRGDTQY

V: TRBV11-1
D: .
CDR3: ASSLRAVGSSGANVLT

V: TRBV12-3/TRBV12-4
D: .
CDR3: ASSTAGGTGQPQH

V: TRBV4-1
D: .
CDR3: ASSQRSGVLSETEAF

V: TRBV9
D: .
CDR3: ASSPRQDTLWGYT

V: TRBV21-1
D: .
CDR3: PGNGQGRGTYEQY

V: TRBV6-1
D: .
CDR3: ASSVTPRGEGYNSPLH

V: TRBV29-1
D: .
CDR3: SVEPSYGGVFYGYT

V: TRBV20-1
D: .
CDR3: SARAAAEAF

V: TRBV5-5
D: .
CDR3: ASSLERRLSGNTIY

V: TRBV9
D: .
CDR3: ASTGGLRGYT

V: TRBV27
D: TRBD1
CDR3: ASSFPNGQGAGDTQY

V: TRBV10-2
D: TRBD2
CDR3: ASSRTSGADNEQY

V: TRBV6-5
D: TRBD2
CDR3: ASSYSISGVFGETQY

V: TRBV6-2/TRBV6-3
D: .
CDR3: ASSVLQGPEQY

V: TRBV6-6
D: .
CDR3: ASNQLGGWRSNQPQH

V: TRBV7-2
D: .
CDR3: ASSPQIDYGYT

V: TRBV4-1
D: .
CDR3: ASSQPPEGTSPYEQY

V: TRBV10-3
D: .
CDR3: AISESPQPNTGELF

V: TRBV5-1
D: .
CDR3: ASSLWRSLPDTQY